The entry below describes one T cell receptor beta chain. Its antigen is currently not known. Base qualities are not recorded, but no much larger clone differs from it by a single base. The data were taken from a study of chemoradiotherapy in HPV16-positive cancers (dated by TCRdb to between 2022 and 2023). Study-level background: Using functional T-cell assays on cells from a couple of HPV16-positive patients, the researchers defined candidate HPV-specific T-cell clones and common TCR motifs. The study set out to ask whether T-cell immunity against the HPV oncoproteins E6 and E7 changes over the course of chemoradiotherapy and whether that immunity affects survival. Next, the candidate HPV-specific TCRs and motifs were followed in TCR repertoires from over 85 patients with HPV-related cancers.

On the study overall, not on this receptor specifically: The functional definition of HPV-specific T cells came from only a couple of HPV16-positive patients, and the survival association was reported for HPV16-positive patients. Improved recurrence-free survival in HPV16-positive patients was associated with expansion of HPV-responsive T cells during chemoradiotherapy. Expansion of candidate HPV-specific clones and E7-related TCR motifs was observed in the tumor microenvironment during treatment, whereas no such expansion was observed for non-HPV-specific T cells.

Trimming accounts for 4 bases at V and 2 bases at J, while the number of junction bases matched to no gene is 12. The CDR3 holds 17 amino acids from the cysteine to the phenylalanine. Only the CDR3 DNA is retained, 51 bases long and in frame from the first base. CDR1 and CDR2 were assigned from the germline V gene (reference sequence) as PRHDT and FYEKMQ. Receptors were amplified or captured by the immunoSEQ multiplex PCR assay. In TCRdb, the immuneACCESS table is reduced to in-frame sequences with V and J assigned. These tables do not hold every clone; where another copy was compared, an unresolved V gene accounts for under half, and the others remain unexplained. In this sample the table shows roughly 5,000 clones, about 82% of which occur a single time. The ten largest clones add up to over 25% of the sample. Repertoires were sampled multiple times during chemoradiotherapy, which allowed clonal expansion in the tumor microenvironment to be followed.

The chain is encoded by TRBV13 joined to TRBJ2-7; 9 middle bases align to TRBD2. This TCR came from a human donor with HPV-associated anogenital cancer. The material was obtained from a patient who underwent chemoradiotherapy. The CDR3 here reads CASSSTSGLMATYEQYF. The DNA sequence is given as TGTGCCAGCAGCTCGACTAGCGGCCTAATGGCAACCTACGAGCAGTACTTC.